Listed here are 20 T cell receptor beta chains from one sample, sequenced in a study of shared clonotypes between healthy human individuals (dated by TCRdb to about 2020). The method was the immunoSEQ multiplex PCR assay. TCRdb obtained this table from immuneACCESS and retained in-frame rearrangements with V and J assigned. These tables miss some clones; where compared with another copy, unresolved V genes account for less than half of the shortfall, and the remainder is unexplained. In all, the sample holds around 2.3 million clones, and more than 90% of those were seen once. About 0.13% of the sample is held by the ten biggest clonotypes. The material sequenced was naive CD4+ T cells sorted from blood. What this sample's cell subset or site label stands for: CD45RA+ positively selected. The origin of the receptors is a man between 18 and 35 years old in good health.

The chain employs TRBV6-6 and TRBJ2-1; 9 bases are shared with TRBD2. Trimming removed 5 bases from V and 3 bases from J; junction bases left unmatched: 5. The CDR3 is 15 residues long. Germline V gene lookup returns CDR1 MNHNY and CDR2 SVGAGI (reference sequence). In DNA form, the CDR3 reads TGTGCCAGCAGTCCGACTAGCGGAAACTACAATGAGCAGTTCTTC. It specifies CASSPTSGNYNEQFF.

Written as DNA, the CDR3 is TGTGCCAGCAGCTTAGCTCGGACAATCCAAGAGACCCAGTACTTC. The encoded protein is CASSLARTIQETQYF. This sequence joins TRBV11-2 and TRBJ2-5, with TRBD1 as a possible D gene (5 bases). The germline CDR1 and CDR2 sequences are SGHAT and FQNNGV. V was trimmed by 1 base and J by 1 base, leaving 10 bases between them. The CDR3 consists of 15 residues.

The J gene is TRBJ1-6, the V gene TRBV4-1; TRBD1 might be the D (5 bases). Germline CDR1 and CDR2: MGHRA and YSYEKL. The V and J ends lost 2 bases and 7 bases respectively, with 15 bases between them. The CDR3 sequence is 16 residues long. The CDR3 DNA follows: TGCGCCAGCAGCCAACCGGGTCGGGGGGGAAATTCACCCCTCCACTTT. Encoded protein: CASSQPGRGGNSPLHF.

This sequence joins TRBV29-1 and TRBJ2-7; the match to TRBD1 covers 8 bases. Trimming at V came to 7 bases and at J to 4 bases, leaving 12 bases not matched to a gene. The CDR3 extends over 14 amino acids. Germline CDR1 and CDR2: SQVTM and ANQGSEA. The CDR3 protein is CSAGAGGSFYEQYF. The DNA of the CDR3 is TGCAGCGCCGGGGCAGGGGGCAGCTTTTACGAGCAGTACTTC.

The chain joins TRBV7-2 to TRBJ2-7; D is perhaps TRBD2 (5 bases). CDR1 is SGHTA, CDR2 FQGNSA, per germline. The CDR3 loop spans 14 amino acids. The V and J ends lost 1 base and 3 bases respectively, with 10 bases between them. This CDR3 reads CASSLVVANYEQYF. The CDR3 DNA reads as TGTGCCAGCAGCTTAGTGGTAGCGAACTACGAGCAGTACTTC.

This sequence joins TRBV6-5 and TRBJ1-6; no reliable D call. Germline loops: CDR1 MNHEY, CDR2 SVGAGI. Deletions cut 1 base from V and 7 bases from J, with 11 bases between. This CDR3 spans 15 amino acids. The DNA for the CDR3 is TGTGCCAGCAGTTACTTGAAGGAATTAAATTCACCCCTCCACTTT. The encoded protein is CASSYLKELNSPLHF.

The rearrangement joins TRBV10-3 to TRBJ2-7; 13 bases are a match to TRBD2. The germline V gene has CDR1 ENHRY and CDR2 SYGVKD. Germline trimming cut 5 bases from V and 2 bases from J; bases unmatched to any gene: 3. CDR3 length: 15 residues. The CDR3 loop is CAISPGTSGTYEQYF. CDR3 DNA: TGTGCCATCAGTCCCGGGACTAGCGGGACCTACGAGCAGTACTTC.

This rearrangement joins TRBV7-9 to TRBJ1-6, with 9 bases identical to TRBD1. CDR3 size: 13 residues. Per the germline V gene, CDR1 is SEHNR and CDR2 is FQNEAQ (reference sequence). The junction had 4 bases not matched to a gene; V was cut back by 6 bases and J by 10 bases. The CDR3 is CASRQGAGSPLHF. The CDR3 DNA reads TGTGCCAGCAGACAGGGGGCGGGATCACCCCTCCACTTT.

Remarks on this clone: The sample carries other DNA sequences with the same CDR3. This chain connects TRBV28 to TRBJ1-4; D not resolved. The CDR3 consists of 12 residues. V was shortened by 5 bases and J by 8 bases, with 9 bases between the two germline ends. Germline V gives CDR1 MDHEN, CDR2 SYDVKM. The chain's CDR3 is CASSGQGEKLFF. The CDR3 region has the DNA TGTGCCAGCAGTGGCCAAGGGGAAAAACTGTTTTTT.

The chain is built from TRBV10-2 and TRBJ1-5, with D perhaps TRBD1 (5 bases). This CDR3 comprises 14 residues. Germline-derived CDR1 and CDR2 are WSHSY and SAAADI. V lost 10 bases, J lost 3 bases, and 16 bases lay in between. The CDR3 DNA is TGCGCCACCGACATTAACGGGGCCAATCAGCCCCAGCATTTT. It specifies CATDINGANQPQHF.

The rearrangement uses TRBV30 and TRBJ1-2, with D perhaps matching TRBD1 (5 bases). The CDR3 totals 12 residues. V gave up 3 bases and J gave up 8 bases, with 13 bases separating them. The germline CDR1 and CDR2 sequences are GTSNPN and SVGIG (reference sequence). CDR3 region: CAWSSMGVGYTF. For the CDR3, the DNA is TGTGCCTGGAGCAGTATGGGGGTAGGCTACACCTTC.

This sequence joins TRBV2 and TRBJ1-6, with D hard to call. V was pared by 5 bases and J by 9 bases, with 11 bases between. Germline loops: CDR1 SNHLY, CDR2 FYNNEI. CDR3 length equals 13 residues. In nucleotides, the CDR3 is TGTGCCAGCAGTTTAGGGTTTCCTTCACCCCTCCACTTT. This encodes CASSLGFPSPLHF.

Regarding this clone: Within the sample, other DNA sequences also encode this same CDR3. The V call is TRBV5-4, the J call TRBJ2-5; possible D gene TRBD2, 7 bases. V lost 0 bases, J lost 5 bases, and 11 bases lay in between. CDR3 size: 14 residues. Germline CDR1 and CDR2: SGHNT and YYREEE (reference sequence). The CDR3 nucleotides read TGTGCCAGCAGCTTGGGCGGGGGCCTGGAGACCCAGTACTTC. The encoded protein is CASSLGGGLETQYF.

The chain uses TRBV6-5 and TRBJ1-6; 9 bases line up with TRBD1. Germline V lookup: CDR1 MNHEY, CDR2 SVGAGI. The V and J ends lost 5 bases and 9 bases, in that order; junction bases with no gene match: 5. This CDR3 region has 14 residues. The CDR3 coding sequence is TGTGCCAGCAGTCCCCGACAGGGGGTTTCACCCCTCCACTTT. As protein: CASSPRQGVSPLHF.

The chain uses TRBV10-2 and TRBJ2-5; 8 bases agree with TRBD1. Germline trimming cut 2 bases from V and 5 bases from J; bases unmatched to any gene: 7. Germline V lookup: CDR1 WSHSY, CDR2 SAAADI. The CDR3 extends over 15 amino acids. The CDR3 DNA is TGCGCCAGCAGTGAGCAAGGACAGGGTGGGGAGACCCAGTACTTC. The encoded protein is CASSEQGQGGETQYF.

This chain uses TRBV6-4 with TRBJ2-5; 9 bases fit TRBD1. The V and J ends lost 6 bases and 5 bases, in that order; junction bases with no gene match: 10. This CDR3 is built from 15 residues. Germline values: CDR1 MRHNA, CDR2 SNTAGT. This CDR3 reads CASSRTGALLETQYF. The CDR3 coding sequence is TGTGCCAGCAGCCGGACAGGGGCTTTGCTGGAGACCCAGTACTTC.

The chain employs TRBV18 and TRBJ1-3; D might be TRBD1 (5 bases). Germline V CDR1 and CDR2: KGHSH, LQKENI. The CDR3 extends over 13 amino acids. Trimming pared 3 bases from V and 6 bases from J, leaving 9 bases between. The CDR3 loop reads CASSPLGTNTIYF. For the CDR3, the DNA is TGTGCCAGCTCACCGTTAGGGACAAACACCATATATTTT.

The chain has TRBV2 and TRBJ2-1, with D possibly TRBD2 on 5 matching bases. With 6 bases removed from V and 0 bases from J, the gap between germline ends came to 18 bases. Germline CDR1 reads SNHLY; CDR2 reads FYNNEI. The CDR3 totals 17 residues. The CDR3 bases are TGTGCCAGCAGCTCCACCCCTCGGGAAAGCTCCTACAATGAGCAGTTCTTC. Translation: CASSSTPRESSYNEQFF.

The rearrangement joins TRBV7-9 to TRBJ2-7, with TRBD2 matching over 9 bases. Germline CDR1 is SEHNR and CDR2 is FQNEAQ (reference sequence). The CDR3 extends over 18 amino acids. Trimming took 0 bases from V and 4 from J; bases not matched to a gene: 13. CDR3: CASSLALGGGAIFYEQYF. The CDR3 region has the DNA TGTGCCAGCAGCTTAGCGCTTGGCGGGGGGGCTATCTTTTACGAGCAGTACTTC.

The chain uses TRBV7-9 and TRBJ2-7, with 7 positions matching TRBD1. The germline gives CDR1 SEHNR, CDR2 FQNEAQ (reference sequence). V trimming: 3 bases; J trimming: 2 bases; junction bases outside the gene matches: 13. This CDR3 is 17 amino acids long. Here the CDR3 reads CASSFTREGAATYEQYF. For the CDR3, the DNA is TGTGCCAGCAGCTTTACCCGTGAGGGGGCTGCGACCTACGAGCAGTACTTC.